This T cell receptor (beta chain) emerged from a study of regulatory T cells in long-lasting Graves disease. Study overall: Persistence in Graves' disease denoted antithyroid drug use beyond 5 years alongside positive TSH receptor antibodies.

CDR1 is MDHEN, CDR2 SYDVKM, per germline. This CDR3 comprises 17 residues. V was pared by 5 bases and J by 4 bases, with 12 bases of the junction left unmatched. With regard to this clonotype: Its specificity is unknown.

Time point noted: persistent/refractory GD, antithyroid drugs over 5 years with positive TRAb. Following extraction of RNA from PBMCs, that RNA was used to make the TCR library. Both iRepertoire HTBI primers and Arm-PCR of CDR3 regions were used to build the TCR beta libraries. Each CDR3 protein is one row after TCRdb ran MiXCR on the multiplex PCR reads. The profile shows a few hundred thousand distinct CDR3 sequences, roughly 22% of them singletons. Study-wide points: Persistent patients shared more public clonotypes (roughly 3,000) than newly diagnosed patients (about 1,000). Having few samples may have compromised the accuracy. There were preferences for TRBV28, TRBJ1-2 and TRBJ2-5 in persistent disease.

This TCR was sampled from a female donor with Graves disease. The rearrangement uses TRBV28 and TRBJ2-1; 9 nucleotides agree with TRBD2. Sequenced material: peripheral blood mononuclear cells (PBMCs), taken when the disease was refractory, from a patient treated with antithyroid drugs. The CDR3 DNA follows: TGTGCCAGCAGTCCAGGGACTAGCAGAACGGGTTACAATGAGCAGTTCTTC. Translation: CASSPGTSRTGYNEQFF.